This is a list of T cell receptor beta chains from one sample in a study of cytomegalovirus exposure and HLA in healthy donors. The method was immunoSEQ multiplex PCR; TCRdb's version includes in-frame clones alone and lacks a portion of them. This sample has about 110,000 clones, with roughly 82% found just once. Material: PBMCs. The receptor source for this set is a male donor in good health and CMV-seropositive. CDR3s include the opening cysteine and the closing phenylalanine or tryptophan. Fields, in order: J gene, V gene, D gene, CDR3 protein. D genes are given only for firm matches.

TRBJ2-7 | TRBV15 | - | CATSRDTAGSPRGF
TRBJ2-1 | TRBV9 | - | CASSVEGTGREFDEQFF
TRBJ2-5 | TRBV5-1 | - | CASSSNLGNSETQYF
TRBJ2-3 | TRBV5-3 | TRBD1 | CARSLACGDRGQYF
TRBJ2-7 | TRBV9 | - | CASSVAERNEQYF
TRBJ1-1 | TRBV6-1 | TRBD1 | CASSVLTGATEAFF
TRBJ2-3 | TRBV10-3 | - | CAISEEADSLSTDTQYF
TRBJ2-3 | TRBV19 | TRBD2 | CASSISGADTQYF
TRBJ2-2 | TRBV7-8 | - | CASSLVWGPGELFF
TRBJ2-7 | TRBV7-9 | TRBD2 | CASSPTSGATYEQYF
TRBJ1-2 | TRBV25-1 | - | CASSPSGRGLNYGYTF
TRBJ2-7 | TRBV6-5 | TRBD2 | CASRGLAGGREQYF
TRBJ2-3 | TRBV7-8 | - | CASSGRGLADTQYF
TRBJ1-3 | TRBV7-6 | - | CASRNTGVSGNTIYF
TRBJ1-2 | TRBV28 | TRBD1 | CASSPGTGQYGYTF
TRBJ1-4 | TRBV7-9 | TRBD1 | CASTLDRDEKLFF
TRBJ2-2 | TRBV7-2 | - | CASSPPRDPGELFF
TRBJ2-7 | TRBV9 | TRBD1 | CASSVPDRGWTYEQYF
TRBJ2-3 | TRBV5-1 | - | CASSPFQARFFTDTQYF
TRBJ1-5 | TRBV5-6 | - | CASSLFQVNQPQHF
TRBJ2-6 | TRBV2 | - | CASSPGLGSGANVLTF
TRBJ2-1 | TRBV7-2 | TRBD1 | CASSLVAGGSSYNEQFF
TRBJ1-1 | TRBV6-5 | - | CASRLTGNTEAFF
TRBJ2-5 | TRBV19 | TRBD1 | CASSMKGAGETQYF
TRBJ1-1 | TRBV5-1 | - | CASSLAGQDYLLDTEAFF
TRBJ1-1 | TRBV4-2 | - | CASTLREGGTEAFF
TRBJ2-7 | TRBV7-2 | - | CASSLAGRFPSYEQYF
TRBJ2-5 | TRBV30 | - | CAWSLGLLGEGTQYF
TRBJ2-2 | TRBV29-1 | - | CSVHIRGSGNTGELFF
TRBJ2-6 | TRBV27 | - | CASSSMPPGNVLTF
TRBJ2-7 | TRBV2 | TRBD2 | CASSEARAGGYEQYF
TRBJ2-1 | TRBV7-3 | - | CASSPGLGYNEQFF
TRBJ2-7 | TRBV7-6 | - | CASSLVPGVAGEEQYF
TRBJ2-2 | TRBV4-3 | TRBD1 | CASSQVTGSGGELFF
TRBJ2-1 | TRBV27 | - | CATQGDNEQFF
TRBJ2-7 | TRBV5-4 | - | CASSLTGYEQYF
TRBJ2-1 | TRBV6-5 | TRBD1 | CASSQPGQSYNEQFF
TRBJ1-1 | TRBV6-6 | - | CASQGDGRTEAFF
TRBJ1-2 | TRBV28 | TRBD1 | CASTQGAGGYTF